This section outlines one T cell receptor (beta chain) sequence together with its context. This entry is derived from a study of blood T cells in healthy people across ages. Sample-barcoded 5' priming and a J-beta primer mix drove a second PCR of about 6 to 12 cycles. TCRdb recomputed calls from the 5' RACE reads with MiXCR, one row per CDR3 protein. The table has 600,000 to 1,000,000 distinct CDR3 sequences, around 25% seen once. The trim removed 4 bases at V and 6 bases at J, leaving 3 bases unmatched. CDR3 length equals 14 residues. This sample was shared with a second study, whose subject was T cells of mothers and their children.

The chain uses TRBV12-3 or TRBV12-4 and TRBJ1-5; 10 bases are shared with TRBD1. Sequencing was performed on blood. This receptor was identified in a boy between 10 and 17 years old in good health. DNA of the CDR3: TGTGCCAGCAGTTGGGACAGGGGAAGTCAGCCCCAGCATTTT. It translates to CASSWDRGSQPQHF.